A selection of T cell receptor beta chains follows, all from one sample in a study of T cell responses to AZD1222 COVID-19 vaccine. Sequenced by immunoSEQ multiplex PCR; TCRdb stores in-frame clones only, minus some. The sample lists 95,000 or so clones, roughly 91% seen once, with about 2.6% in the top ten. Material: peripheral blood, obtained on day 0 of MenACWY control vaccination. Receptor source: an adult in good health. The CDR3 runs from the conserved cysteine through the conserved F or W. D genes are given only for firm matches. Part of the rows lack a size; the others show once, few, many or a class for expanded clones.

cdr3_aa: CASSPEGFYGYTF
cdr3_nt: TGTGCCAGCAGCCCCGAGGGGTTCTATGGCTACACCTTC
v_call: TRBV5-4
j_call: TRBJ1-2
d_call: -
cdr3_length: 13
clone_size: -

cdr3_aa: CASSGLATGKTEAFF
cdr3_nt: TGTGCCAGCTCCGGGCTTGCGACAGGGAAGACTGAAGCTTTCTTT
v_call: TRBV18
j_call: TRBJ1-1
d_call: TRBD1
cdr3_length: 15
clone_size: -

cdr3_aa: CASRGGFFENTEAFF
cdr3_nt: TGTGCCAGCAGGGGGGGGTTTTTTGAGAACACTGAAGCTTTCTTT
v_call: TRBV28
j_call: TRBJ1-1
d_call: -
cdr3_length: 15
clone_size: -

cdr3_aa: CASSFHARVDNYGYTF
cdr3_nt: TGTGCCAGCAGCTTTCACGCAAGGGTGGATAACTATGGCTACACCTTC
v_call: TRBV7-2
j_call: TRBJ1-2
d_call: -
cdr3_length: 16
clone_size: -

cdr3_aa: CSVGTGKNNEQFF
cdr3_nt: TGCAGCGTTGGGACAGGGAAAAACAATGAGCAGTTCTTC
v_call: TRBV29-1
j_call: TRBJ2-1
d_call: TRBD1
cdr3_length: 13
clone_size: -

cdr3_aa: CAIRTALGTEAFF
cdr3_nt: TGTGCCATCAGGACAGCTCTAGGCACTGAAGCTTTCTTT
v_call: TRBV10-3
j_call: TRBJ1-1
d_call: -
cdr3_length: 13
clone_size: -

cdr3_aa: CASSGEGLLNTEAFF
cdr3_nt: TGTGCCAGCAGTGGGGAAGGTCTCCTGAACACTGAAGCTTTCTTT
v_call: TRBV2
j_call: TRBJ1-1
d_call: -
cdr3_length: 15
clone_size: -

cdr3_aa: CASSEAGRVDYGYTF
cdr3_nt: TGTGCCAGCAGTGAAGCTGGCAGGGTAGACTATGGCTACACCTTC
v_call: TRBV6-1
j_call: TRBJ1-2
d_call: -
cdr3_length: 15
clone_size: -

cdr3_aa: CASSLSPTGNTGELFF
cdr3_nt: TGTGCCAGCAGCTTAAGTCCTACGGGGAACACCGGGGAGCTGTTTTTT
v_call: TRBV7-2
j_call: TRBJ2-2
d_call: -
cdr3_length: 16
clone_size: once

cdr3_aa: CASSYPNTEAFF
cdr3_nt: TGTGCCAGCAGTTACCCGAACACTGAAGCTTTCTTT
v_call: TRBV6-5
j_call: TRBJ1-1
d_call: -
cdr3_length: 12
clone_size: -

cdr3_aa: CASSQDKGLLTNEQFF
cdr3_nt: TGTGCCAGCAGCCAAGATAAGGGACTACTGACGAATGAGCAGTTCTTC
v_call: TRBV3-1/TRBV3-2
j_call: TRBJ2-1
d_call: TRBD2
cdr3_length: 16
clone_size: -

cdr3_aa: CASSPSWTEKNIQYF
cdr3_nt: TGTGCCAGCAGTCCCTCCTGGACAGAGAAAAACATTCAGTACTTC
v_call: TRBV6-5
j_call: TRBJ2-4
d_call: -
cdr3_length: 15
clone_size: -

cdr3_aa: CATSDSPGISSNEQFF
cdr3_nt: TGTGCCACCAGTGACTCCCCTGGGATCTCAAGCAATGAGCAGTTCTTC
v_call: TRBV24-1
j_call: TRBJ2-1
d_call: -
cdr3_length: 16
clone_size: -

cdr3_aa: CASSALHGDTQYF
cdr3_nt: TGTGCCAGCAGCGCCCTTCATGGAGATACGCAGTATTTT
v_call: TRBV7-9
j_call: TRBJ2-3
d_call: -
cdr3_length: 13
clone_size: -

cdr3_aa: CASSSLLFRQFYEAFF
cdr3_nt: TGTGCCAGCAGCTCTTTACTGTTCCGACAGTTCTATGAAGCTTTCTTT
v_call: TRBV5-8
j_call: TRBJ1-1
d_call: -
cdr3_length: 16
clone_size: -

cdr3_aa: CASSRGQGGTDTQYF
cdr3_nt: TGCGCCAGCAGCCGAGGACAGGGTGGGACAGATACGCAGTATTTT
v_call: TRBV4-3
j_call: TRBJ2-3
d_call: TRBD1
cdr3_length: 15
clone_size: -

cdr3_aa: CAWSVSSGGNEKLFF
cdr3_nt: TGTGCCTGGAGTGTAAGTTCAGGGGGCAATGAAAAACTGTTTTTT
v_call: TRBV30
j_call: TRBJ1-4
d_call: TRBD1
cdr3_length: 15
clone_size: -

cdr3_aa: CASSAGGGLYEQYF
cdr3_nt: TGTGCCAGCAGCGCTGGGGGGGGGTTGTACGAGCAGTACTTC
v_call: TRBV9
j_call: TRBJ2-7
d_call: TRBD2
cdr3_length: 14
clone_size: -

cdr3_aa: CASSLLGQGVTEAFF
cdr3_nt: TGTGCCAGCAGCTTACTAGGGCAGGGAGTCACTGAAGCTTTCTTT
v_call: TRBV7-2
j_call: TRBJ1-1
d_call: -
cdr3_length: 15
clone_size: -

cdr3_aa: CATGEGGPTYEQYF
cdr3_nt: TGTGCCACCGGCGAGGGAGGCCCGACCTACGAGCAGTACTTC
v_call: TRBV2
j_call: TRBJ2-7
d_call: -
cdr3_length: 14
clone_size: -

cdr3_aa: CASSVGQSLYGYTF
cdr3_nt: TGTGCCAGCAGCGTAGGGCAGTCCCTCTATGGCTACACCTTC
v_call: TRBV9
j_call: TRBJ1-2
d_call: -
cdr3_length: 14
clone_size: -

cdr3_aa: CASSRNSGGEQETQYF
cdr3_nt: TGTGCCAGCAGTCGAAATAGCGGGGGGGAACAAGAGACCCAGTACTTC
v_call: TRBV7-2
j_call: TRBJ2-5
d_call: TRBD2
cdr3_length: 16
clone_size: -

cdr3_aa: CASSLAEGYEQYF
cdr3_nt: TGTGCCAGCAGCCTGGCAGAAGGCTACGAGCAGTACTTC
v_call: TRBV9
j_call: TRBJ2-7
d_call: -
cdr3_length: 13
clone_size: -

cdr3_aa: CASSLSGLGETQYF
cdr3_nt: TGTGCCAGCAGTTTAAGCGGTTTGGGAGAGACCCAGTACTTC
v_call: TRBV28
j_call: TRBJ2-5
d_call: -
cdr3_length: 14
clone_size: -

cdr3_aa: CASSSDRLDMNTEAFF
cdr3_nt: TGTGCCAGCAGCTCTGACAGGTTAGATATGAACACTGAAGCTTTCTTT
v_call: TRBV7-9
j_call: TRBJ1-1
d_call: -
cdr3_length: 16
clone_size: -

cdr3_aa: CAISASGGSDSPLHF
cdr3_nt: TGTGCCATCAGTGCCTCAGGGGGCTCGGATTCACCCCTCCACTTT
v_call: TRBV10-3
j_call: TRBJ1-6
d_call: TRBD1
cdr3_length: 15
clone_size: -

cdr3_aa: CAWSVAGDEKLFF
cdr3_nt: TGTGCCTGGAGTGTGGCAGGTGATGAAAAACTGTTTTTT
v_call: TRBV30
j_call: TRBJ1-4
d_call: -
cdr3_length: 13
clone_size: -

cdr3_aa: CASSLWGYEQYF
cdr3_nt: TGTGCCAGCAGCTTATGGGGCTACGAGCAGTACTTC
v_call: TRBV7-2
j_call: TRBJ2-7
d_call: -
cdr3_length: 12
clone_size: -

cdr3_aa: CASSKGGTREKLFF
cdr3_nt: TGTGCCAGCAGCAAGGGTGGGACAAGGGAAAAACTGTTTTTT
v_call: TRBV7-2
j_call: TRBJ1-4
d_call: -
cdr3_length: 14
clone_size: -

cdr3_aa: CASSPGQAPQHF
cdr3_nt: TGTGCCAGCAGTCCCGGACAGGCGCCCCAGCATTTT
v_call: TRBV6-5
j_call: TRBJ1-5
d_call: TRBD1
cdr3_length: 12
clone_size: -

cdr3_aa: CASSVGTEPFYEQYF
cdr3_nt: TGTGCCAGCAGCGTGGGGACTGAGCCCTTCTACGAGCAGTACTTC
v_call: TRBV9
j_call: TRBJ2-7
d_call: -
cdr3_length: 15
clone_size: -

cdr3_aa: CASKTGSGEQYF
cdr3_nt: TGTGCCAGCAAGACGGGATCGGGCGAGCAGTACTTC
v_call: TRBV28
j_call: TRBJ2-7
d_call: -
cdr3_length: 12
clone_size: once

cdr3_aa: CASSSEQGAYEQYF
cdr3_nt: TGTGCCAGCAGCTCCGAACAGGGGGCCTACGAGCAGTACTTC
v_call: TRBV5-8
j_call: TRBJ2-7
d_call: TRBD1
cdr3_length: 14
clone_size: -

cdr3_aa: CASSLAGQGGTEAFF
cdr3_nt: TGCGCCAGCAGCTTGGCCGGACAGGGAGGGACTGAAGCTTTCTTT
v_call: TRBV5-1
j_call: TRBJ1-1
d_call: TRBD1
cdr3_length: 15
clone_size: -

cdr3_aa: CAWSVYMGGSGYTF
cdr3_nt: TGTGCCTGGAGTGTATATATGGGGGGGAGCGGCTACACCTTC
v_call: TRBV30
j_call: TRBJ1-2
d_call: -
cdr3_length: 14
clone_size: -